This T cell receptor beta chain was sequenced for a study of CD8+ T cells in alopecia areata (dated by TCRdb to 2016 to 2019). Turning to the overall study: Treated patients were enrolled in an open-label pilot trial of oral tofacitinib, 5 to 10 mg twice daily, for moderate-to-severe alopecia areata. Tofacitinib was administered for 6 to 18 months, and 6 months of follow-up off drug were then conducted to assess delayed response and recurrence. The SALT score, which quantifies the percentage of affected scalp surface area, was used to measure disease severity in treated patients. To study T cell clonal expansion in alopecia areata, the researchers applied high-throughput TCRbeta sequencing to both the C3H/HeJ mouse model and human patients. Scalp tissue and sorted CD4+ and CD8+ peripheral blood T cells from patchy and totalis/universalis alopecia areata patients and from healthy controls were covered by human TCRbeta sequencing. Biopsies were taken from tofacitinib-treated patients at baseline and at 4 and 24 weeks of treatment, and a later scalp biopsy was taken in several of the tofacitinib-treated patients. Clonality in the scalp was compared among normal scalp (n=4), patchy alopecia areata scalp (n=8), and alopecia totalis/universalis scalp (n=8). RNA was obtained with the PAXgene miRNA kit for fixed scalp, the miRNeasy kit for PBMCs, and the RNeasy kit for mouse skin. TCRbeta CDR3 regions were amplified by immunoSEQ multiplex PCR with 35 Vbeta forward and 13 Jbeta reverse primers. Results and caveats for the whole study, not just this receptor: Shared TCR sequences between patients were less evident than in mice, which may be partly attributable to HLA diversity in the patient population. Unlike mouse skin, which is dominated by gammadelta T cells, normal human skin has resident alphabeta T cells that are also sequenced, and this complicates analysis of the scalp TCR repertoire. Higher clonality and more expanded CD8+ clones were observed in lesional scalp than in normal scalp, particularly in alopecia totalis/universalis, a finding suggestive of antigenic drive. Many expanded lesional clones persisted in scalp and blood during tofacitinib treatment, which may partly explain relapse after stopping treatment. Tofacitinib significantly decreased scalp clonality and the number of expanded CD8+ clones among the top 100 scalp clones. Because the treated cohort was small and had only one nonresponder, larger studies are needed to examine links between baseline CD8+ expansion and response.

The library was prepared using the immunoSEQ multiplex PCR assay. To provide template for TCR sequencing, every sample had RNA extracted and reverse transcribed into cDNA. First-strand cDNA was synthesized using SuperScript III with a 2:1 mix of oligo-dT and random hexamers. A synthetic immune receptor repertoire was used to assess amplification bias, and residual bias was removed computationally. In the paper's pipeline: Raw reads were preprocessed for error removal, and CDR3 was defined according to IMGT conventions as running from the conserved cysteine to phenylalanine. To get clonality, Shannon entropy was normalized by log2 of the number of productive unique TCRs and the result was subtracted from 1. Scalp TCRbeta sequences were cross-referenced with sorted blood CD4 and CD8 repertoires so that the CD4 or CD8 identity of scalp clones could be inferred. Held by TCRdb, this immuneACCESS table contains in-frame sequences only and omits some clones. Under half of the omission traces to an unresolved V gene where checked; the cause of the rest is unknown. V and J calls and clone size are given by that table; D and trimming were obtained from the DNA. Recorded for this sample are fewer than 250,000 clones; around 60% of them occurred a single time. The top ten hold roughly 0.71% of the sample.

This clone was seen just once. The antigen it binds to is not known. Within one base of it there is no much larger clone, and no base qualities were kept. V is cut back by 6 bases and J by 4 bases, with 8 bases in the junction unmatched. The germline V gene supplies CDR1 SGHVS and CDR2 FNYEAQ. Measured from the cysteine to the phenylalanine, the CDR3 is 14 residues long. Only CDR3 DNA is held: 42 bases, read in frame from base 1. The time point label, read with the paper, signifies: four to five weeks on oral tofacitinib. Interpreted using the paper, the treatment or condition label stands for: oral pan-JAK inhibitor, 5-10 mg twice daily. Lesional scalp punch biopsies and peripheral blood were obtained from alopecia areata patients. After PBMCs were isolated by density centrifugation and stained for CD3, CD4 and CD8, a FACSAria was used to sort CD4+ and CD8+ T cells.

This sample comprised CD4+ T cells sorted from blood, obtained at week 4, from a patient treated with tofacitinib. The chain was built from TRBV7-6 and TRBJ1-1; the junction holds 7 bases that match TRBD1. The clonotype originates from a human donor with alopecia areata. The base sequence is TGTGCCAGCAGTCAAGTTCAGGGGGGCACTGAAGCTTTCTTT. Its protein product is CASSQVQGGTEAFF.